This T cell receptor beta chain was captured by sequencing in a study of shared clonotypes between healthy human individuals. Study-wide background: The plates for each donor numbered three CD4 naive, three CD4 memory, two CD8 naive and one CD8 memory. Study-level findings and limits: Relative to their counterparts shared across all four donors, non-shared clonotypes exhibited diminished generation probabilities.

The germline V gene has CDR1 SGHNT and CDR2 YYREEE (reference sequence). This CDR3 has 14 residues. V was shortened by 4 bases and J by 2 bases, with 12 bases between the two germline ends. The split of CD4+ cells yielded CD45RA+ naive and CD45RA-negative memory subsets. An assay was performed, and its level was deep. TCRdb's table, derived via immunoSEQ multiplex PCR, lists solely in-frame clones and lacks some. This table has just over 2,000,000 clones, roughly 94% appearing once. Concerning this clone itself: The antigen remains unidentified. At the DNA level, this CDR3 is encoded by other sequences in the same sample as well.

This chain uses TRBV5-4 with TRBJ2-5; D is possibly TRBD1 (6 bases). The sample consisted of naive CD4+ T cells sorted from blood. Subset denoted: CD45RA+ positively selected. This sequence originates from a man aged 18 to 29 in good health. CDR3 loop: CASSLDRGQETQYF. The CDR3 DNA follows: TGTGCCAGCAGCCTGGACAGAGGTCAAGAGACCCAGTACTTC.